This TCR beta chain was retrieved from a study of prognosis after radiotherapy for stage I lung cancer. Study as a whole: Patients received 3 to 5 SBRT fractions with a biologically effective dose of at least 100 Gy.

Each of two time points yielded six milliliters of peripheral venous blood. Findings and limits, study-wide: In patients who developed distant metastases, Shannon entropy measured after stereotactic body radiation therapy was lower, and baseline Shannon entropy was not associated with metastases.

Germline CDR1 reads SNHLY; CDR2 reads FYNNEI. The CDR3 runs 14 residues. With 0 bases removed from V and 8 bases from J, the gap between germline ends came to 13 bases. This clonotype was seen ten or more times. Its target is unknown. The genomic DNA TCR beta CDR3 region underwent two rounds of multiplex PCR. Amplification in first-round PCR relied on primers specific to each TRBV and TRBJ gene. Universal primers went into the second round of PCR. TCRdb processed the multiplex PCR reads anew with MiXCR; each CDR3 protein has one entry. The sample has about 26,000 distinct CDR3 sequences, roughly 41% seen once.

The sequencing here drew on PBMCs, taken before or after stereotactic body radiation therapy (not recorded which). The chain joins TRBV2 to TRBJ1-2; D remains unclear. The origin of this receptor is a donor over 45 with non-small cell lung cancer. CDR3 sequence (DNA): TGTGCCAGCAGTGAAGCTGATATAGGGATGGGCTACACCTTC. It specifies CASSEADIGMGYTF.